This T cell receptor beta chain was identified during a study of preoperative IRX-2 immunotherapy in early breast cancer. Treatment of the sample: preoperative locoregional IRX-2 cytokine immunotherapy. Preoperative locoregional IRX-2 cytokine immunotherapy was tested in the phase Ib source study. This table comes from immunoSEQ multiplex PCR, and its TCRdb copy is limited to in-frame clones, with some not included. The sample contains roughly 3,600 clones, roughly three quarters of which appear only once. Per the germline V gene, CDR1 is MNHGY and CDR2 is SAAAGT. V shed 5 bases and J 4 bases; nucleotides not matched to a gene: 8. The CDR3 runs 16 residues.

The receptor was derived from a human donor with breast cancer. J is TRBJ2-5 and V is TRBV6-8; TRBD2 matches 12 bases. Sequencing used tumor tissue, obtained after IRX-2 immunotherapy. The CDR3 bases are TGTGCCAGCAGTGGACGTCTAGCGGGAGGGGGAGAGACCCAGTACTTC. Amino acids: CASSGRLAGGGETQYF.